This T cell receptor beta chain was recorded in a study of T cells after yellow fever vaccination. One entry per CDR3 protein results from TCRdb running MiXCR on the 5' RACE reads. The sample records about 500,000 distinct CDR3 sequences, roughly a sixth being singletons. This clonotype was detected a few times. Its matching antigen is unknown. General study findings and limits: Post-booster repertoires again held most primary-vaccination clones (roughly 95% CD4, 85% to 90% CD8). Few clonotypes appeared in both CD4 and CD8 compartments.

V was clipped by 0 bases and J by 4 bases, with 10 bases between them. From germline, CDR1 is SGHRS and CDR2 YFSETQ. The CDR3 extends over 14 amino acids. This sequence joins TRBV5-1 and TRBJ1-1; a possible D gene is TRBD1 (5 bases). This material consisted of PBMCs, taken about 5 days after the first yellow fever vaccination. The TCR comes from a man between 18 and 29 years old who received the YFV17D yellow fever vaccine. CDR3 region: CASSLGSGSTEAFF. CDR3 nucleotides: TGCGCCAGCAGCTTGGGGTCAGGGAGCACTGAAGCTTTCTTT.